This T cell receptor beta chain is drawn from a study of T-cell memory formation after mild COVID-19. General study points: For contracting clones, CD4+ ones sat mainly in CM and EM, CD8+ in EMRA.

TCRdb called the 5' RACE reads again in MiXCR, with one record for every CDR3 protein. The sample shows hundreds of thousands of distinct CDR3 sequences, approximately 15% of them seen only once. Remarks on this clonotype: Its antigen is as yet unknown.

What was sequenced was PBMCs or a T cell subset sorted from them (not recorded which). The TCR originated in an adult woman who had mild COVID-19 (a few samples of this study predate the infection). Cell type and time point are not known.

This CDR3 reads CASSLYGLAGGPSEQFF. The DNA of the CDR3 is TGTGCCAGCAGCCTTTATGGACTAGCGGGGGGGCCATCCGAGCAGTTCTTC. J is TRBJ2-1 and V is TRBV3-1; 15 nucleotides line up with TRBD2. The CDR3 runs to 17 residues. Germline V gene lookup returns CDR1 LGHDT and CDR2 YNNKEL (reference sequence). V shed 4 bases, J shed 10 bases, and the junction held 11 bases outside the gene matches.